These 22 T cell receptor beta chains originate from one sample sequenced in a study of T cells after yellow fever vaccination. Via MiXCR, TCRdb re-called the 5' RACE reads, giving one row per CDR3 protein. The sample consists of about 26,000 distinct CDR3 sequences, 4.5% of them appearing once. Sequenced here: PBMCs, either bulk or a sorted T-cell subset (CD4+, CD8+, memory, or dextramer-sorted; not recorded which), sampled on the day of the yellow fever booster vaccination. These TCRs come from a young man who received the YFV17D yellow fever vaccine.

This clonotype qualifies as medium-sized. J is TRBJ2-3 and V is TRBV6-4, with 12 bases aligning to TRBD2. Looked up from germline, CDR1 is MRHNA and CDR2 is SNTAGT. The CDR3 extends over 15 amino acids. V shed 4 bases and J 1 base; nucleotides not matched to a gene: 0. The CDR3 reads CASSGTSGGTDTQYF. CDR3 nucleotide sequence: TGTGCCAGCAGTGGGACTAGCGGGGGCACAGATACGCAGTATTTT.

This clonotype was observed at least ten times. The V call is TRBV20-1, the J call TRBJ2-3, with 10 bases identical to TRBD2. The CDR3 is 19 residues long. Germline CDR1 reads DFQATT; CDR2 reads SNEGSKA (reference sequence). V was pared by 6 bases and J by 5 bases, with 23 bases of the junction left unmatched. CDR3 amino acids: CSAPAGAGGLKVMGDTQYF. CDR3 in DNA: TGCAGTGCACCGGCGGGAGCGGGGGGGCTTAAGGTTATGGGAGATACGCAGTATTTT.

In DNA form, the CDR3 reads TGTGCCAGCAGCTTGAGGATCGGGGCTGGAAACACCATATATTTT. It encodes CASSLRIGAGNTIYF. The gene calls are TRBV5-5 and TRBJ1-3; unclear D gene. Per germline, CDR1 SGHKS and CDR2 YYEKEE (reference sequence). Trimming stripped 1 base from V and 2 bases from J, with 10 bases between. The CDR3 totals 15 residues. The full variable domain, completed using reference TRBV5-5 and TRBJ1-3, is DAGVTQSPTHLIKTRGQQVTLRCSPISGHKSVSWYQQVLGQGPQFIFQYYEKEERGRGNFPDRFSARQFPNYSSELNVNALLLGDSALYLCASSLRIGAGNTIYFGEGSWLTVV.

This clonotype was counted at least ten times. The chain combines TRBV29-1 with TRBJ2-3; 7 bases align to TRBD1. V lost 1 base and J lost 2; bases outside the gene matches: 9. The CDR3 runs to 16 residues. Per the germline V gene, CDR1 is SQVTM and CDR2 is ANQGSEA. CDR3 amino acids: CSVEVWGKGATDTQYF. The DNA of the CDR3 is TGCAGCGTTGAAGTCTGGGGGAAGGGGGCCACAGATACGCAGTATTTT.

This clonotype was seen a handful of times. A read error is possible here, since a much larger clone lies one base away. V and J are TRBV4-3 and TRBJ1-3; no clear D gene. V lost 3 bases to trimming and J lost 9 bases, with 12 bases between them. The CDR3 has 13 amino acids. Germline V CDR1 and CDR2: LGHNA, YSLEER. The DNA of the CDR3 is TGCGCCAGCAGCCAGATTTGGATCGGCACCATATATTTT. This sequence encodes CASSQIWIGTIYF.

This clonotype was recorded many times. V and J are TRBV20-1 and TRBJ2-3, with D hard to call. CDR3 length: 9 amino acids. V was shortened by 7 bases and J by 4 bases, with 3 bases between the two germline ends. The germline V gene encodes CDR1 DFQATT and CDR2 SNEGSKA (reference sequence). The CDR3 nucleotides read TGCAGTGACTCAGATACGCAGTATTTT. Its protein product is CSDSDTQYF.

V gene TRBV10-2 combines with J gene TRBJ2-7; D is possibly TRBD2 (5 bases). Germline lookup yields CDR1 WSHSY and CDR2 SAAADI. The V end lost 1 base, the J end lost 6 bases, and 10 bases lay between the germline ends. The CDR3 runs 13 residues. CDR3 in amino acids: CASSELYAGEQYF. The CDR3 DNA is TGCGCCAGCAGTGAGTTGTACGCGGGCGAGCAGTACTTC.

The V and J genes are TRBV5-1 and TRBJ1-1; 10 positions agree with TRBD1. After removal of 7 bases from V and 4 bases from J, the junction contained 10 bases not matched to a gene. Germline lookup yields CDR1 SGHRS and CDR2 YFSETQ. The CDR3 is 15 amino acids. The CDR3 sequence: CASGDRGVVSTEAFF. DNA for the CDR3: TGCGCCAGCGGGGACAGGGGTGTCGTGAGCACTGAAGCTTTCTTT.

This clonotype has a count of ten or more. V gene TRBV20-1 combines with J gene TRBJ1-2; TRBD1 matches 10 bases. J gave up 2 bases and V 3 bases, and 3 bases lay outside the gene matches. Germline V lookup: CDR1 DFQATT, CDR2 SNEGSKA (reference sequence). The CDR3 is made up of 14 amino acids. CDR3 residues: CSASETGGNYGYTF. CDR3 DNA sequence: TGCAGTGCTAGTGAGACAGGGGGCAACTATGGCTACACCTTC.

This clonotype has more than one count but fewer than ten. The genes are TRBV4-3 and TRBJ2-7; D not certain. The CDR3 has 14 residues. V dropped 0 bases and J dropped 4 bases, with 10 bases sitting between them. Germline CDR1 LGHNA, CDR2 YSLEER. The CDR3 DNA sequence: TGCGCCAGCAGCCAAGATCTGGGTGTTTACGAGCAGTACTTC. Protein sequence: CASSQDLGVYEQYF.

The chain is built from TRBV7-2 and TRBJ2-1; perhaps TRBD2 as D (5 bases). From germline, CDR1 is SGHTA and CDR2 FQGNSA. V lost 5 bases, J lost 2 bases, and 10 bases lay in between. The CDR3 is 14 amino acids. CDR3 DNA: TGTGCCAGCAGCCGCGACGGGACCTACAATGAGCAGTTCTTC. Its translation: CASSRDGTYNEQFF. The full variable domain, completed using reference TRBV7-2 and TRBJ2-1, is GAGVSQSPSNKVTEKGKDVELRCDPISGHTALYWYRQSLGQGLEFLIYFQGNSAPDKSGLPSDRFSAERTGGSVSTLTIQRTQQEDSAVYLCASSRDGTYNEQFFGPGTRLTVL.

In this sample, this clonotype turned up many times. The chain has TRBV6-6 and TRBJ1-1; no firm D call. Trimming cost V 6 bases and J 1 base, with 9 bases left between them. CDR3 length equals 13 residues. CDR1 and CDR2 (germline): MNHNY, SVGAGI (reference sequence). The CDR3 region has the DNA TGTGCCAGCAGCCCCAATCCGAACACTGAAGCTTTCTTT. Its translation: CASSPNPNTEAFF.

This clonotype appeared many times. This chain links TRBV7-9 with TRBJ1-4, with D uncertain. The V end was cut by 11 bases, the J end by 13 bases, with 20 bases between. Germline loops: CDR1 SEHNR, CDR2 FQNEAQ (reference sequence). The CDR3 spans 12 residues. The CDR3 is CAYDLSQSTLFF. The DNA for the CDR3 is TGTGCCTACGACTTATCGCAGTCTACACTGTTTTTT.

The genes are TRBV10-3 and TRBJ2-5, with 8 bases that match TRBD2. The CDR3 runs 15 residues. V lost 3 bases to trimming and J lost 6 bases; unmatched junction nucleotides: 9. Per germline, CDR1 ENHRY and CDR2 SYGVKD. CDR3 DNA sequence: TGTGCCATCAGTGAACGGGGGGGCTTGAAAAAGACCCAGTACTTC. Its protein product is CAISERGGLKKTQYF.

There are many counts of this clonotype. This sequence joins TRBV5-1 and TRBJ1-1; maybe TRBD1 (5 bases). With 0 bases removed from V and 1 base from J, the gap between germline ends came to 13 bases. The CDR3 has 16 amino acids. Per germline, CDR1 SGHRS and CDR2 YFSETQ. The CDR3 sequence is CASSLEAGRGNTEAFF. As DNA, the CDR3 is TGCGCCAGCAGCTTGGAGGCAGGGCGAGGGAACACTGAAGCTTTCTTT.

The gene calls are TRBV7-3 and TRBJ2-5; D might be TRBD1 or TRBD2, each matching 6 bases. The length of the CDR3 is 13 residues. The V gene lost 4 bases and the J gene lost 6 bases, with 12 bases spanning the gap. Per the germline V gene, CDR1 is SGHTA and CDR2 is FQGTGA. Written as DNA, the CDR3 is TGTGCCAGCAGCTCCGACCGGGGGCAGACCCAGTACTTC. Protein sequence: CASSSDRGQTQYF.

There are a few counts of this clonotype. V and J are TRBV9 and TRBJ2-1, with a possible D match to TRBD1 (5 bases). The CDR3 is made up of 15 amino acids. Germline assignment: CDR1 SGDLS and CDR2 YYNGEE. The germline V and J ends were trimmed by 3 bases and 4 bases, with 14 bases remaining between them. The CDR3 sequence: CASSERQTEYNEQFF. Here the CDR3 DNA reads TGTGCCAGCAGCGAGCGACAGACAGAATACAATGAGCAGTTCTTC. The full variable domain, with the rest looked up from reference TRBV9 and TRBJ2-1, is DSGVTQTPKHLITATGQRVTLRCSPRSGDLSVYWYQQSLDQGLQFLIQYYNGEERAKGNILERFSAQQFPDLHSELNLSSLELGDSALYFCASSERQTEYNEQFFGPGTRLTVL.

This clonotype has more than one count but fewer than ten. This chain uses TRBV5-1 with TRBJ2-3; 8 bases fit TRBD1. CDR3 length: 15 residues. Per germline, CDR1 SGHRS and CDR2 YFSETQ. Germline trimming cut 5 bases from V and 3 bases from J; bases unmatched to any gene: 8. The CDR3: CASRLQTGGTDTQYF. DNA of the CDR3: TGCGCCAGCAGGCTTCAAACAGGGGGGACAGATACGCAGTATTTT.

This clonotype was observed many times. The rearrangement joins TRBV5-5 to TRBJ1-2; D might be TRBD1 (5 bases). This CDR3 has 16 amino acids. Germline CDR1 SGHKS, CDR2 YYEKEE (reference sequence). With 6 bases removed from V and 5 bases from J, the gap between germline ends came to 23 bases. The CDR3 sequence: CASTPTPGRSIYGYTF. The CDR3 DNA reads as TGTGCCAGCACCCCTACCCCGGGACGCAGCATTTATGGCTACACCTTC.

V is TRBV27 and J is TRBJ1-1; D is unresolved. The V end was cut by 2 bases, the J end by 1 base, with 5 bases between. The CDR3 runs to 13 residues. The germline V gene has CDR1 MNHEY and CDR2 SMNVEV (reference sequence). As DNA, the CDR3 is TGTGCCAGCAGTTTAATGAAGAACACTGAAGCTTTCTTT. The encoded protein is CASSLMKNTEAFF.

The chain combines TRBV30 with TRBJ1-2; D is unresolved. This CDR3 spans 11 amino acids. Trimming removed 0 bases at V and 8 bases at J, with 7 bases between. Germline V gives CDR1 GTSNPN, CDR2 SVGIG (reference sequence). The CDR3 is CAWSVTAGYTF. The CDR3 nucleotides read TGTGCCTGGAGTGTAACAGCCGGCTACACCTTC.

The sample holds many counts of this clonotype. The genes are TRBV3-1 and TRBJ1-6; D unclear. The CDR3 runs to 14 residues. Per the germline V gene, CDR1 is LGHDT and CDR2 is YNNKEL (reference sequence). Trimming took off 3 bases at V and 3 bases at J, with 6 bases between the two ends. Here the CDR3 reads CASSHAGYNSPLHF. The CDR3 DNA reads TGTGCCAGCAGCCATGCGGGCTATAATTCACCCCTCCACTTT.